This TCR beta chain originates from a study of blood T cell repertoires in COVID-19. The wider study: COVID-19 samples collected from the United States, Italy and Spain covered acute and convalescent phases. PBMCs, B-cell-depleted T cells, or T cells were the source of the cDNA or gDNA that made up the material.

Per the study methods: By means of reference gene primer amplification, nucleated cell counts were estimated. Assay used: immunoSEQ multiplex PCR; TCRdb lists only in-frame clones, some missing. V and J calls and clone size are copied from that table; D and trimming were computed from the DNA. This sample yields around 250,000 clones, of which 65% to 85% are seen a single time; less than 2% belongs to the top ten. CDR1 is MDHEN and CDR2 is SYDVKM in the germline V gene. The V segment lost 7 bases and the J segment 6 bases; nucleotides outside the gene matches: 6. There are 15 residues in the CDR3. The J gene is TRBJ2-2, the V gene TRBV28, with TRBD1 identical over 12 bases. The sequenced sample was peripheral blood. This TCR was recovered from a woman aged 35 to 49 who had recovered from COVID-19. The CDR3: CASTPGQGAAGELFF. CDR3 DNA sequence: TGTGCCAGCACCCCGGGACAGGGGGCCGCCGGGGAGCTGTTTTTT.